The 27 T cell receptor beta chains in this list originate from one sample, sequenced in a study of PD-L1 blockade in urothelial cancer. Assay used: immunoSEQ multiplex PCR; TCRdb lists only in-frame clones, some missing. The sample shows some 79,000 clones, roughly 82% of them seen only once. Here the sequenced sample was PBMCs, taken around atezolizumab (anti-PD-L1) treatment. Receptors were obtained from a man aged 65 to 79 with urothelial cancer.

The chain has TRBV4-1 and TRBJ1-1; D ambiguous. This CDR3 comprises 16 residues. With 4 bases removed from V and 0 bases from J, the gap between germline ends came to 15 bases. Germline V gene sequence: CDR1 MGHRA, CDR2 YSYEKL. CDR3 sequence (DNA): TGCGCCAGCAGCCGAGGAACTTTAGGTATGAACACTGAAGCTTTCTTT. It specifies CASSRGTLGMNTEAFF.

The chain uses TRBV2 and TRBJ2-3, with D hard to call. The CDR3 length is 14 residues. The V gene lost 7 bases and the J gene lost 0 bases, with 11 bases spanning the gap. The germline CDR1 and CDR2 sequences are SNHLY and FYNNEI. This CDR3 is CASTLTRSTDTQYF. CDR3 DNA sequence: TGTGCCAGCACTCTCACGCGGAGCACAGATACGCAGTATTTT.

The chain uses TRBV6-5 and TRBJ1-2; no clear D. Germline-derived CDR1 and CDR2 are MNHEY and SVGAGI. The germline V and J ends were trimmed by 2 bases and 4 bases, with 8 bases remaining between them. There are 13 residues in the CDR3. The CDR3 DNA follows: TGTGCCAGCAGTTACGCGCGGTTCTATGGCTACACCTTC. Translated: CASSYARFYGYTF.

The V call is TRBV19, the J call TRBJ1-3, with D unresolved. Per germline, CDR1 LNHDA and CDR2 SQIVND (reference sequence). Deletions cut 7 bases from V and 1 base from J, with 11 bases between. The CDR3 contains 14 residues. The CDR3 region has the DNA TGTGCCAGTACAGAGCGATTTTCTGGAAACACCATATATTTT. It translates to CASTERFSGNTIYF.

The chain carries TRBV5-1 and TRBJ2-3; D perhaps matches TRBD2 (5 bases). V was cut by 5 bases and J by 1 base, with 14 bases left in between. This CDR3 has 15 amino acids. The germline CDR1 and CDR2 sequences are SGHRS and YFSETQ. The CDR3 DNA sequence: TGCGCCAGCAGTTTAGAGGGCCGGGGCACAGATACGCAGTATTTT. This translates into CASSLEGRGTDTQYF.

This clone showed up just a few times. V gene TRBV6-5 combines with J gene TRBJ1-2; TRBD1 matches 11 bases. Germline lookup yields CDR1 MNHEY and CDR2 SVGAGI. The CDR3 has 14 amino acids. With 7 bases clipped from V and 4 bases from J, the junction kept 5 bases outside the gene matches. The CDR3 sequence is CASKGTGGFYGYTF. In DNA form, the CDR3 reads TGTGCCAGCAAAGGGACAGGGGGATTCTATGGCTACACCTTC.

The chain joins TRBV5-1 to TRBJ1-1; 11 nucleotides agree with TRBD1. Germline lookup yields CDR1 SGHRS and CDR2 YFSETQ. J was trimmed by 5 bases and V by 1 base; bases with no gene match: 4. CDR3 length: 15 residues. The CDR3 sequence is CASSLKDRGRTEAFF. The DNA for the CDR3 is TGCGCCAGCAGCTTGAAGGACAGGGGGCGAACTGAAGCTTTCTTT.

The chain couples TRBV27 to TRBJ2-1; TRBD1 agrees at 8 bases. This CDR3 has 16 residues. V dropped 6 bases and J dropped 0; count of bases not matched to a gene: 7. CDR1 is MNHEY and CDR2 is SMNVEV in the germline V gene (reference sequence). The CDR3 DNA sequence: TGTGCCAGCAGCCCTGACAGGGGTGGCTCCTACAATGAGCAGTTCTTC. Residues: CASSPDRGGSYNEQFF.

V is TRBV9 and J is TRBJ1-3, with D perhaps matching TRBD1 (6 bases). CDR3 length: 15 residues. Germline CDR1 reads SGDLS; CDR2 reads YYNGEE. V gave up 3 bases and J gave up 9 bases, with 19 bases separating them. The CDR3 coding sequence is TGTGCCAGCAGCGCTTTAGGGGGTCCCCCGGGCACCATATATTTT. The encoded protein is CASSALGGPPGTIYF. Drawing the rest from reference TRBV9 and TRBJ1-3, the complete variable domain is DSGVTQTPKHLITATGQRVTLRCSPRSGDLSVYWYQQSLDQGLQFLIQYYNGEERAKGNILERFSAQQFPDLHSELNLSSLELGDSALYFCASSALGGPPGTIYFGEGSWLTVV.

The rearrangement links TRBV10-3 to TRBJ1-5; 8 bases agree with TRBD1. The CDR3 runs to 16 residues. CDR1 and CDR2 (germline): ENHRY, SYGVKD. After removal of 0 bases from V and 5 bases from J, the junction contained 6 bases not matched to a gene. CDR3 DNA sequence: TGTGCCATCAGTGAGTCTAGGACAGGGAGTTATCAGCCCCAGCATTTT. It yields the protein CAISESRTGSYQPQHF.

V and J are TRBV10-3 and TRBJ2-5; no reliable D call. Germline assignment: CDR1 ENHRY and CDR2 SYGVKD. V lost 6 bases and J 2 bases, leaving 10 bases between the germline ends. The CDR3 contains 13 residues. CDR3 residues: CAIRPTRQETQYF. CDR3 in DNA: TGTGCCATCAGACCCACGAGACAAGAGACCCAGTACTTC.

The rearrangement uses TRBV2 and TRBJ1-5, with TRBD1 as a possible D gene (6 bases). CDR1 is SNHLY and CDR2 is FYNNEI in the germline V gene. CDR3 size: 14 residues. V was clipped by 7 bases and J by 6 bases, with 16 bases between them. CDR3 in DNA: TGTGCCAGCACCCTGGGCAGGGGTGGTCAGCCCCAGCATTTT. Residues: CASTLGRGGQPQHF. Drawing the rest from reference TRBV2 and TRBJ1-5, the complete variable domain is EPEVTQTPSHQVTQMGQEVILRCVPISNHLYFYWYRQILGQKVEFLVSFYNNEISEKSEIFDDQFSVERPDGSNFTLKIRSTKLEDSAMYFCASTLGRGGQPQHFGDGTRLSIL.

DNA of the CDR3: TGTGCCAGCAGAGGGGGACAGGGGGCGCGCGGGGAGCTGTTTTTT. Translating gives CASRGGQGARGELFF. V gene TRBV7-9 combines with J gene TRBJ2-2; 12 nucleotides line up with TRBD1. The CDR3 is 15 amino acids. Per germline, CDR1 SEHNR and CDR2 FQNEAQ (reference sequence). V shed 6 bases and J 7 bases; nucleotides not matched to a gene: 6.

The rearrangement links TRBV19 to TRBJ2-3; D not certain. From germline, CDR1 is LNHDA and CDR2 SQIVND (reference sequence). Trimming pared 3 bases from V and 5 bases from J, leaving 9 bases between. This CDR3 has 13 residues. DNA for the CDR3: TGTGCCAGTAGTATCGCACAGAGAGATACGCAGTATTTT. It encodes CASSIAQRDTQYF.

In its sample, this clone was seen once. The chain employs TRBV5-1 and TRBJ1-1, with no clear D. The V gene's germline CDR1 is SGHRS and CDR2 YFSETQ. V dropped 2 bases and J dropped 0 bases, with 11 bases sitting between them. The CDR3 covers 15 residues. The CDR3 reads CASSFSGNMNTEAFF. CDR3 sequence (DNA): TGCGCCAGCAGCTTTTCAGGTAATATGAACACTGAAGCTTTCTTT.

The chain links TRBV10-2 to TRBJ2-7; D not certain. The V end lost 2 bases, the J end lost 4 bases, and 9 bases lay between the germline ends. Germline V gene lookup returns CDR1 WSHSY and CDR2 SAAADI. There are 13 residues in the CDR3. CDR3: CASSEPDTYEQYF. The CDR3 region has the DNA TGCGCCAGCAGTGAGCCAGACACGTACGAGCAGTACTTC.

V and J are TRBV5-6 and TRBJ2-2; TRBD2 aligns across 10 bases. CDR1 SGHDT and CDR2 YYEEEE come from the germline V gene. CDR3 size: 15 residues. V was clipped by 4 bases and J by 6 bases; unmatched bases: 6. The CDR3 is CASSNPGTSAGELFF. The DNA for the CDR3 is TGTGCCAGCAGCAACCCCGGGACTAGCGCCGGGGAGCTGTTTTTT. Drawing the rest from reference TRBV5-6 and TRBJ2-2, the complete variable domain is DAGVTQSPTHLIKTRGQQVTLRCSPKSGHDTVSWYQQALGQGPQFIFQYYEEEERQRGNFPDRFSGHQFPNYSSELNVNALLLGDSALYLCASSNPGTSAGELFFGEGSRLTVL.

The chain joins TRBV11-3 to TRBJ2-1; no definite D call. The ends were cut back, 5 bases at V and 5 bases at J, with 16 bases in the middle. Germline V lookup: CDR1 SGHNT, CDR2 YENEEA. The CDR3 sequence is 15 residues long. CDR3 region: CASSPRYSLNNEQFF. CDR3 sequence (DNA): TGTGCCAGCAGCCCCCGGTACAGCTTAAACAATGAGCAGTTCTTC.

The V gene is TRBV5-6, the J gene TRBJ2-1, with 7 bases aligning to TRBD1. Germline trimming cut 0 bases from V and 2 bases from J; bases unmatched to any gene: 2. This CDR3 has 15 amino acids. In germline, CDR1 is SGHDT, CDR2 YYEEEE. The DNA for the CDR3 is TGTGCCAGCAGCTTGGGACAGGGACCCTACAATGAGCAGTTCTTC. Residues: CASSLGQGPYNEQFF.

V gene TRBV6-5 combines with J gene TRBJ1-2; D ambiguous. V was pared by 4 bases and J by 4 bases, with 4 bases between. Germline V gives CDR1 MNHEY, CDR2 SVGAGI. The CDR3 has 11 residues. Written as DNA, the CDR3 is TGTGCCAGCAGTTCCTTCTATGGCTACACCTTC. Protein sequence: CASSSFYGYTF.

The chain uses TRBV18 and TRBJ1-2; 11 bases fit TRBD1. Trimming at V came to 3 bases and at J to 5 bases, leaving 5 bases not matched to a gene. CDR1 and CDR2 from the germline V gene are KGHSH and LQKENI. The CDR3 length is 15 residues. The CDR3 protein is CASSPQDRGHYGYTF. In DNA, the CDR3 is TGTGCCAGCTCACCCCAGGACAGGGGGCATTATGGCTACACCTTC.

The chain is built from TRBV10-3 and TRBJ1-3, with 8 bases fitting TRBD1. The germline gives CDR1 ENHRY, CDR2 SYGVKD. This CDR3 region has 17 residues. V shed 7 bases, J shed 0 bases, and the junction held 11 bases outside the gene matches. The CDR3 reads CAINAGQESSSGNTIYF. For the CDR3, the DNA is TGTGCCATCAACGCGGGACAGGAATCCAGCTCTGGAAACACCATATATTTT.

The gene calls are TRBV30 and TRBJ1-1; maybe TRBD1 (5 bases). Trimming shortened V by 5 bases and J by 1 base, and 11 bases separated the two germline ends. The germline gives CDR1 GTSNPN, CDR2 SVGIG (reference sequence). The CDR3 is made up of 13 amino acids. The CDR3 sequence is CAWRREGNTEAFF. The CDR3 coding sequence is TGTGCCTGGCGCAGGGAGGGGAACACTGAAGCTTTCTTT.

Regarding this clone: Different DNA sequences within this sample yield the same CDR3. The V call is TRBV19, the J call TRBJ1-5, with D tentatively TRBD1 (6 bases). The V gene lost 1 base and the J gene lost 2 bases, with 12 bases spanning the gap. The CDR3 contains 16 residues. The V gene's germline CDR1 is LNHDA and CDR2 SQIVND (reference sequence). The CDR3 region is CASSIATGWGNQPQHF. CDR3 nucleotides: TGTGCCAGTAGTATAGCCACAGGGTGGGGCAATCAGCCCCAGCATTTT. Supplemented by reference TRBV19 and TRBJ1-5, the full variable domain reads DGGITQSPKYLFRKEGQNVTLSCEQNLNHDAMYWYRQDPGQGLRLIYYSQIVNDFQKGDIAEGYSVSREKKESFPLTVTSAQKNPTAFYLCASSIATGWGNQPQHFGDGTRLSIL.

The count of this clone is one. The chain couples TRBV11-2 to TRBJ2-7; 14 bases agree with TRBD2. CDR1 is SGHAT and CDR2 is FQNNGV in the germline V gene. The CDR3 totals 15 residues. J was trimmed by 3 bases and V by 5 bases; bases with no gene match: 3. The CDR3 sequence: CASSLGTSGSYEQYF. Written as DNA, the CDR3 is TGTGCCAGCAGCCTCGGGACTAGCGGGAGCTACGAGCAGTACTTC.

Only one count was recorded for this clone. The V and J genes are TRBV10-3 and TRBJ1-1; D possibly corresponds to TRBD1 (5 bases). The CDR3 is 14 residues long. The ends were cut back, 10 bases at V and 1 base at J, with 16 bases in the middle. CDR1 is ENHRY and CDR2 is SYGVKD in the germline V gene. CDR3 sequence (DNA): TGTGCCACCCAACAGGACACCCAGAACACTGAAGCTTTCTTT. Translating it yields CATQQDTQNTEAFF.

This clone appeared a few times. The chain uses TRBV11-1 and TRBJ1-6; the match to TRBD1 covers 11 bases. CDR1 SGHAT and CDR2 FQDESV come from the germline V gene (reference sequence). V was clipped by 5 bases and J by 10 bases; unmatched bases: 7. The CDR3 runs to 15 residues. CDR3 bases: TGTGCCAGCAGCGTAGGGACAGGGGGTGGATCACCCCTCCACTTT. Translating it yields CASSVGTGGGSPLHF. Full variable domain (outside the CDR3, taken from reference TRBV11-1 and TRBJ1-6): EAEVAQSPRYKITEKSQAVAFWCDPISGHATLYWYRQILGQGPELLVQFQDESVVDDSQLPKDRFSAERLKGVDSTLKIQPAELGDSAMYLCASSVGTGGGSPLHFGNGTRLTVT.